This T cell receptor beta chain was sequenced during a study of cytomegalovirus exposure and HLA in healthy donors. General study points: Roughly uniform depth of sequencing across donors was assumed in presence/absence analyses.

When sampled, the donors appeared nominally healthy, though they likely had unrecorded immune exposures. Regarding this clone: Its antigen is currently unknown.

Researchers ran the PCR with 60 Vbeta and 13 Jbeta primers. This table comes from immunoSEQ multiplex PCR, and its TCRdb copy is limited to in-frame clones, with some not included. The sample holds 55,000 to 80,000 clones, over 70% seen once. Sequencing was done on a sample of PBMCs. The origin of this receptor is a man between 60 and 75 years old in good health and CMV-seropositive.

The CDR3 DNA is TGTGCCAGCAGCCGAGGACTAGCGGGAAGCACAGATACGCAGTATTTT. This encodes CASSRGLAGSTDTQYF. This chain uses TRBV6-6 with TRBJ2-3, with 12 bases matching TRBD2. Germline CDR1 MNHNY, CDR2 SVGAGI (reference sequence). With 6 bases clipped from V and 0 bases from J, the junction kept 4 bases outside the gene matches. The CDR3 has 16 amino acids.